One sample yielded the 24 T cell receptor beta chains listed below, sequenced in a study of Ad26.COV2.S vaccination and SARS-CoV-2 variants. Some clones are missing from TCRdb's copy, which holds only in-frame ones; the method was immunoSEQ multiplex PCR. The data show around 450,000 clones, 89% seen once. Treatment indicated: around 19 received Ad26.COV2.S at low or high dose, single or two shots; 5 received placebo; per-sample allocation not given. Each sample was drawn 63 days after the first injection (of vaccine or placebo). The starting material was peripheral blood, obtained in a trial of Ad26.COV2.S vaccine versus placebo. These receptors all stem from a person aged 18 to 65 who received the Ad26.COV2.S COVID-19 vaccine or a placebo.

The chain links TRBV30 to TRBJ2-1; the D is unclear. This CDR3 region has 12 residues. Trimming took 3 bases from V and 7 from J, leaving 10 bases between them. CDR1 is GTSNPN and CDR2 is SVGIG in the germline V gene (reference sequence). CDR3 in DNA: TGTGCCTGGAGCGGCCGTTCTAATGAGCAGTTCTTC. Translation gives CAWSGRSNEQFF. The whole variable domain, filled in from reference TRBV30 and TRBJ2-1, reads SQTIHQWPATLVQPVGSPLSLECTVEGTSNPNLYWYRQAAGRGLQLLFYSVGIGQISSEVPQNLSASRPQDRQFILSSKKLLLSDSGFYLCAWSGRSNEQFFGPGTRLTVL.

This rearrangement joins TRBV9 to TRBJ1-1; 7 bases align to TRBD1. The J segment lost 3 bases and the V segment lost 4 bases, leaving 9 bases of the junction unmatched. The CDR3 is 15 amino acids. From germline, CDR1 is SGDLS and CDR2 YYNGEE. The CDR3 nucleotides read TGTGCCAGCAGCCCCGAGGGGGCGGGGGACACTGAAGCTTTCTTT. This codes for CASSPEGAGDTEAFF.

The J gene is TRBJ1-1, the V gene TRBV7-6; 7 bases fit TRBD1. The germline V gene encodes CDR1 SGHVS and CDR2 FNYEAQ. The CDR3 length is 15 residues. V shed 5 bases and J 3 bases; nucleotides not matched to a gene: 9. The CDR3, as DNA: TGTGCCAGCAGCCCCGGAACAGGGGCCTACACTGAAGCTTTCTTT. It yields the protein CASSPGTGAYTEAFF. The variable domain in full, with the rest retrieved from reference TRBV7-6 and TRBJ1-1, is GAGVSQSPRYKVTKRGQDVALRCDPISGHVSLYWYRQALGQGPEFLTYFNYEAQQDKSGLPNDRFSAERPEGSISTLTIQRTEQRDSAMYRCASSPGTGAYTEAFFGQGTRLTVV.

Only one count was recorded for this clone. The chain uses TRBV5-1 and TRBJ2-5, with D perhaps matching TRBD1 (6 bases). With 5 bases removed from V and 1 base from J, the gap between germline ends came to 9 bases. Germline CDR1 and CDR2: SGHRS and YFSETQ. The CDR3 has 13 residues. CDR3 DNA: TGCGCCAGCAGAAGGACAGTCCAAGAGACCCAGTACTTC. Its translation is CASRRTVQETQYF. The whole variable domain, filled in from reference TRBV5-1 and TRBJ2-5, reads KAGVTQTPRYLIKTRGQQVTLSCSPISGHRSVSWYQQTPGQGLQFLFEYFSETQRNKGNFPGRFSGRQFSNSRSEMNVSTLELGDSALYLCASRRTVQETQYFGPGTRLLVL.

The chain carries TRBV5-1 and TRBJ1-1, with TRBD1 matching 9 bases. J gave up 0 bases and V 2 bases, and 2 bases lay outside the gene matches. This CDR3 contains 15 residues. Germline V gene sequence: CDR1 SGHRS, CDR2 YFSETQ. The CDR3 region has the DNA TGCGCCAGCAGCTTACAGGGGGCGGTGAACACTGAAGCTTTCTTT. Protein: CASSLQGAVNTEAFF. Full variable domain (remainder filled in from reference TRBV5-1 and TRBJ1-1): KAGVTQTPRYLIKTRGQQVTLSCSPISGHRSVSWYQQTPGQGLQFLFEYFSETQRNKGNFPGRFSGRQFSNSRSEMNVSTLELGDSALYLCASSLQGAVNTEAFFGQGTRLTVV.

In nucleotides, the CDR3 is TGTGCCAGCAGAGCTAGCGGGGGGGCCCGCAGCAATGAGCAGTTCTTC. This codes for CASRASGGARSNEQFF. The rearrangement uses TRBV28 and TRBJ2-1, with TRBD2 matching over 12 bases. CDR3 size: 16 residues. Trimming cost V 6 bases and J 6 bases; bases outside gene matches: 9. The germline gives CDR1 MDHEN, CDR2 SYDVKM.

In its sample, this clone was seen a few times. The chain's CDR3 is CASSQVLPGLSYEQYF. In DNA, the CDR3 is TGCGCCAGCAGCCAAGTGTTGCCGGGTCTCTCCTACGAGCAGTACTTC. J is TRBJ2-7 and V is TRBV4-1, with unresolved D. In germline, CDR1 is MGHRA, CDR2 YSYEKL. CDR3 length: 16 amino acids. The V end lost 1 base, the J end lost 0 bases, and 13 bases lay between the germline ends.

V usage is TRBV6-5 and J usage is TRBJ2-3; 8 bases line up with TRBD1. With 6 bases clipped from V and 1 base from J, the junction kept 6 bases outside the gene matches. The germline V gene has CDR1 MNHEY and CDR2 SVGAGI. The CDR3 is made up of 15 amino acids. Written as DNA, the CDR3 is TGTGCCAGCAGCTCCGGGACAGGCGGCACAGATACGCAGTATTTT. It is translated as CASSSGTGGTDTQYF.

The rearrangement uses TRBV7-9 and TRBJ2-1; 9 bases align to TRBD2. The junction had 14 bases not matched to a gene; V was cut back by 5 bases and J by 6 bases. From germline, CDR1 is SEHNR and CDR2 FQNEAQ (reference sequence). The CDR3 consists of 17 residues. The CDR3 DNA is TGTGCCAGCAGCCCCAGCCGACTAGGCGGGAGGGCCAATGAGCAGTTCTTC. It specifies CASSPSRLGGRANEQFF.

This clone was seen a single time. The CDR3 coding sequence is TGTGCCAGCAGCTTGGCCGGAGCACTGAGTGTCAAAGCTTTCTTT. The encoded protein is CASSLAGALSVKAFF. The rearrangement uses TRBV7-2 and TRBJ1-1; D not resolved. Germline-derived CDR1 and CDR2 are SGHTA and FQGNSA. The CDR3 totals 15 residues. The V gene lost 3 bases and the J gene lost 9 bases, with 20 bases spanning the gap.

The chain joins TRBV10-3 to TRBJ2-7; D is perhaps TRBD1 (5 bases). The CDR3 has 13 residues. Trimming pared 11 bases from V and 4 bases from J, leaving 18 bases between. The germline V gene has CDR1 ENHRY and CDR2 SYGVKD. Written as DNA, the CDR3 is TGTGCCGGCGGCAGGGCAGGGCAATACGAGCAGTACTTC. Translating it yields CAGGRAGQYEQYF.

This clone showed up just a few times. The chain uses TRBV7-9 and TRBJ1-1; unclear D gene. The CDR3 runs to 13 residues. V gave up 5 bases and J gave up 1 base, with 8 bases separating them. Germline loops: CDR1 SEHNR, CDR2 FQNEAQ (reference sequence). In DNA, the CDR3 is TGTGCCAGCAGCCGGACGGAGAACACTGAAGCTTTCTTT. This encodes CASSRTENTEAFF.

The chain joins TRBV5-1 to TRBJ1-4; possibly TRBD1 for D (6 bases). The CDR3 runs 15 residues. Germline V gene lookup returns CDR1 SGHRS and CDR2 YFSETQ. The V end lost 3 bases, the J end lost 3 bases, and 12 bases lay between the germline ends. The CDR3 DNA reads as TGCGCCAGCAGCTCACAGGGCGCGGCTAATGAAAAACTGTTTTTT. This translates into CASSSQGAANEKLFF.

V usage is TRBV9 and J usage is TRBJ1-1; possible D gene TRBD1, 5 bases. The CDR3 has 16 amino acids. V was cut by 3 bases and J by 1 base, with 16 bases left in between. Germline V CDR1 and CDR2: SGDLS, YYNGEE. CDR3 protein: CASSDAGRGENTEAFF. In nucleotides, the CDR3 is TGTGCCAGCAGCGACGCAGGGCGGGGGGAGAACACTGAAGCTTTCTTT. The full variable domain, in which reference TRBV9 and TRBJ1-1 provide the parts outside the CDR3, is DSGVTQTPKHLITATGQRVTLRCSPRSGDLSVYWYQQSLDQGLQFLIQYYNGEERAKGNILERFSAQQFPDLHSELNLSSLELGDSALYFCASSDAGRGENTEAFFGQGTRLTVV.

This clone was picked up one time. The CDR3 coding sequence is TGTGCCAGCACTTACGATGGCGGGGGGCGACTCGAGCAGTACTTC. It yields the protein CASTYDGGGRLEQYF. The chain employs TRBV2 and TRBJ2-7; 8 nucleotides agree with TRBD2. This CDR3 is 15 amino acids long. Germline V lookup: CDR1 SNHLY, CDR2 FYNNEI. Unmatched junction bases numbered 14, after V lost 7 bases and J lost 6 bases.

This clone appeared once. The rearrangement uses TRBV7-2 and TRBJ2-2; 10 nucleotides line up with TRBD2. Germline V gene data show CDR1 as SGHTA and CDR2 as FQGNSA. The CDR3 sequence is 17 residues long. The V segment lost 3 bases and the J segment 5 bases; nucleotides outside the gene matches: 9. The CDR3 sequence: CASSFKSGGAWTGELFF. Written as DNA, the CDR3 is TGTGCCAGCAGCTTCAAAAGCGGGGGGGCGTGGACCGGGGAGCTGTTTTTT.

The chain carries TRBV10-3 and TRBJ1-1, with 9 nucleotides matching TRBD1. V gave up 2 bases and J gave up 5 bases; unmatched junction bases: 3. The CDR3 is 14 residues long. Germline V gene sequence: CDR1 ENHRY, CDR2 SYGVKD. In nucleotides, the CDR3 is TGTGCCATCAGTGAGCGAGACAGGGGGACTGAAGCTTTCTTT. It encodes CAISERDRGTEAFF.

This chain links TRBV20-1 with TRBJ2-3, with D unclear. The CDR3 sequence is 11 residues long. Germline CDR1 DFQATT, CDR2 SNEGSKA (reference sequence). The CDR3 loop is CRAGVQDTQYF. Here the CDR3 DNA reads TGCAGGGCCGGAGTTCAAGATACGCAGTATTTT.

The chain is built from TRBV2 and TRBJ2-5, with D hard to call. The length of the CDR3 is 13 residues. Trimming removed 3 bases at V and 5 bases at J, with 10 bases between. Germline V CDR1 and CDR2: SNHLY, FYNNEI. CDR3 loop: CASSETHGETQYF. CDR3 nucleotides: TGTGCCAGCAGTGAGACGCACGGGGAGACCCAGTACTTC. The full variable domain, completed using reference TRBV2 and TRBJ2-5, is EPEVTQTPSHQVTQMGQEVILRCVPISNHLYFYWYRQILGQKVEFLVSFYNNEISEKSEIFDDQFSVERPDGSNFTLKIRSTKLEDSAMYFCASSETHGETQYFGPGTRLLVL.

Turning to this clone: At the DNA level, this CDR3 is encoded by other sequences in the same sample as well. This chain joins TRBV30 and TRBJ1-4; D perhaps matches TRBD1 (6 bases). Trimming took 0 bases from V and 4 from J, leaving 9 bases between them. The germline CDR1 and CDR2 sequences are GTSNPN and SVGIG (reference sequence). CDR3 length: 14 amino acids. CDR3: CAWSVGGGNEKLFF. The CDR3 nucleotides read TGTGCCTGGAGTGTTGGAGGGGGTAATGAAAAACTGTTTTTT.

This chain links TRBV5-4 with TRBJ1-6, with D perhaps TRBD1 (5 bases). Germline CDR1 and CDR2: SGHNT and YYREEE (reference sequence). There are 14 residues in the CDR3. V lost 0 bases and J lost 7, with 8 bases in between. CDR3 nucleotides: TGTGCCAGCAGCTTGGACAGGTTCAATTCACCCCTCCACTTT. As protein: CASSLDRFNSPLHF.

The J gene is TRBJ1-5, the V gene TRBV18; no clear D. With 2 bases removed from V and 5 bases from J, the gap between germline ends came to 10 bases. The CDR3 sequence is 14 residues long. The germline gives CDR1 KGHSH, CDR2 LQKENI. The CDR3 DNA reads as TGTGCCAGCTCACCATTCGCAGTCGATCAGCCCCAGCATTTT. This sequence encodes CASSPFAVDQPQHF. Drawing the rest from reference TRBV18 and TRBJ1-5, the complete variable domain is NAGVMQNPRHLVRRRGQEARLRCSPMKGHSHVYWYRQLPEEGLKFMVYLQKENIIDESGMPKERFSAEFPKEGPSILRIQQVVRGDSAAYFCASSPFAVDQPQHFGDGTRLSIL.

The genes are TRBV2 and TRBJ2-3; D possibly corresponds to TRBD1 (5 bases). V lost 9 bases to trimming and J lost 0 bases, with 13 bases between them. The length of the CDR3 is 14 residues. CDR1 and CDR2 (germline): SNHLY, FYNNEI. In nucleotides, the CDR3 is TGTGCCAGTCGGACACCCGCTAGCACAGATACGCAGTATTTT. It is translated as CASRTPASTDTQYF.

J is TRBJ2-5 and V is TRBV18, with D hard to call. This CDR3 is built from 12 residues. Per germline, CDR1 KGHSH and CDR2 LQKENI. The ends were cut back, 6 bases at V and 3 bases at J, with 8 bases in the middle. In nucleotides, the CDR3 is TGTGCCAGCTCCCTTGAGGAAGAGACCCAGTACTTC. Its protein is CASSLEEETQYF.